This TCR beta chain was retrieved from a study of spatial heterogeneity in lung cancer. Whole-study context: Beta-chain sequences were consistently detected more often than alpha-chain sequences. Raw-read counts averaged over ten per unique TCR and UMI combination. Findings of the study overall: The appearance of ubiquitous expanded tumor TCRs in blood was greater at resection than follow-up.

Looked up from germline, CDR1 is SGHVS and CDR2 is FQNEAQ. The V end lost 0 bases, the J end lost 6 bases, and 12 bases lay between the germline ends. CDR3 size: 15 residues. TCRdb reprocessed the 5' RACE reads via MiXCR and lists one record per CDR3 protein. The sample yields about 92,000 distinct CDR3 sequences, about 12% seen once. Sample time point: sample taken at primary tumor resection. Unsorted samples of tumor, nontumor lung or frozen PBMC had their whole RNA sequenced. The donors, 70 or so patients with untreated early-stage non-small cell lung cancer, provided the samples. In this sample, this clonotype turned up a few times. Its target is unknown.

The origin of this receptor is a male donor with early-stage non-small cell lung cancer. The material was PBMCs, obtained at surgery. V is TRBV7-8 and J is TRBJ1-5; TRBD1 might be the D (6 bases). The CDR3 is CASSLAGGRAQPQHF. CDR3 sequence (DNA): TGTGCCAGCAGCTTAGCAGGGGGTAGGGCTCAGCCCCAGCATTTT.